This T cell receptor beta chain comes out of a study of beta chain features in type 1 diabetes. Study-wide results and caveats: PCR might favor shorter templates, equally in patients and controls. The naive, central memory and Treg TCRB repertoires of patients appeared to be more similar to one another than those of healthy donors.

This clone was seen a handful of times. What it recognizes is unknown. The CDR3 consists of 15 residues. CDR1 is SNHLY and CDR2 is FYNNEI in the germline V gene. The V end lost 7 bases, the J end lost 3 bases, and 19 bases lay between the germline ends. What was sequenced were expressed TCRB transcripts, since all of the isolated RNA had been reverse transcribed. Repertoires were generated with immunoSEQ multiplex PCR, while TCRdb's copy carries only in-frame clones and drops some. The repertoire consists of about 220,000 clones, with 11% occurring once and the leading ten covering 1% to 1.5%. This chain links TRBV2 with TRBJ2-7, with D perhaps assigned TRBD1 or TRBD2 (6 bases each). The receptor was derived from a man aged 18 to 29 in good health. Sequenced material: central memory CD4+ T cells from blood. The DNA for the CDR3 is TGTGCCAGCACTAGAGAGGGGGGCGGCCTCTACGAGCAGTACTTC. It specifies CASTREGGGLYEQYF.